This T cell receptor beta chain is from a study of regulatory T cells (dated by TCRdb to the late 2010s). In terms of the full investigation: Between CD3G-deficient patients and healthy controls, the study compared T-cell receptor beta repertoires in sorted regulatory T cells, conventional CD4+ T cells and CD8+ T cells.

In the multiplex PCR, 52 forward TRBV primers and 13 reverse TRBJ primers were used, and assay-based and computational corrections were applied for amplification bias. Within the immunoSEQ assay, multiplex PCR amplified rearranged TRB loci from genomic DNA. An Illumina HiSeq platform was used to sequence the TRB amplicons. The paper's data handling went like this. Custom algorithms error-filtered the raw sequences and aligned the raw sequences to reference gene sequences, after which the immunoSEQ online tools were used for analysis. Frequencies of productive and nonproductive TRB rearrangements were evaluated among both unique and total sequences. The likelihood of self-reactivity was estimated by examining two features, hydrophobicity and amino acid composition, of TRB CDR3 positions 6 and 7. Prism software was used to run t tests, Mann-Whitney tests or two-way ANOVA for comparisons between groups. Here the immuneACCESS table is served through TCRdb, limited to in-frame sequences with V and J called. Missing clones are a known gap in these copies; in checked studies unresolved V genes cover under half, and the rest lacks a known reason. V, J and clone size reflect that table, while D and trimming were determined from the DNA. Here the sample has 30,000 to 40,000 clones; about 93% occur a single time. The leading ten clones occupy more than 0.75% of the sample.

The cysteine opens and the phenylalanine closes a CDR3 of 16 amino acids. Just the 48-base CDR3 DNA is kept, in frame starting at base 1. Taken from the germline V gene, the CDR1 and CDR2 loops are SGHRS and YFSETQ. Deletion took 4 bases off V and 2 bases off J, with a span of 18 bases between the germline ends. The research as a whole found: Restricted unique TRB V-J pairs and skewed V and J gene usage were observed in patient repertoires, most markedly in regulatory T cells. Enrichment for hydrophobic residues at CDR3 positions 6 and 7 was found in conventional CD4+ T cells from CD3G-deficient patients, suggesting more self-reactive specificities.

Evidence of autoimmunity was present in all CD3G-deficient patients, and the autoimmunity was more severe in two of the patients. Patients were tested at ages ranging from 2 to 39 years, and reduced naive and increased memory CD4+ and CD8+ T-cell proportions were found in the patients. CD4+ cells were FACS-sorted into CD25-high CD127-low regulatory T cells and CD25-low CD127-high conventional CD4+ T cells. Several individuals with CD3G deficiency made up the patient group. An international network of physicians spanning the United States, Europe and Asia provided the patient samples and clinical data. Ficoll density separation was used to isolate peripheral blood mononuclear cells. To note about this clone: The antigen it binds to is not known. Base quality data are lacking; no much larger clone is found one base away.

This receptor was obtained from a child aged 2-15 years with CD3G deficiency. The specimen was conventional CD4+ T cells sorted from blood. The V and J genes are TRBV5-1 and TRBJ1-1; the D gene identity is not certain. The CDR3: CASSPVGEGLNTEAFF. The nucleotide sequence reads TGCGCCAGCAGCCCAGTTGGGGAAGGACTCAACACTGAAGCTTTCTTT.